This T cell receptor (beta chain) was retrieved from a study of ipilimumab plus nivolumab after autologous stem cell transplantation. Whole-study context: A median of roughly 8 nivolumab and 4 to 6 ipilimumab doses were given. The DLBCL group included primary refractory and relapsed cases. Notes on the study in general: The authors say TCR, Treg and microbiome findings warrant further study.

With V trimmed by 0 bases and J by 6 bases, 12 bases remained unmatched. Germline V gene data show CDR1 as LGHNA and CDR2 as YNFKEQ. The CDR3 sequence is 17 residues long. Checkpoint therapy with ipilimumab 1 mg/kg began 14 to 28 days after transplant. As to this clone: Its matching antigen is unknown.

Clones were read by immunoSEQ multiplex PCR, and TCRdb kept only the in-frame ones, dropping some. Among tens of thousands of clones, approximately 83% were seen once, and the ten largest hold 2.2%. The chain links TRBV4-2 to TRBJ2-3; the match to TRBD2 covers 7 bases. The source material was PBMCs, sampled in a trial of ipilimumab plus nivolumab as post-transplant consolidation. The receptor comes from a male donor with diffuse large B-cell lymphoma. The CDR3 spells CASSQDGAGESVDTQYF. CDR3 sequence (DNA): TGTGCCAGCAGCCAAGATGGTGCGGGGGAGTCGGTGGATACGCAGTATTTT.